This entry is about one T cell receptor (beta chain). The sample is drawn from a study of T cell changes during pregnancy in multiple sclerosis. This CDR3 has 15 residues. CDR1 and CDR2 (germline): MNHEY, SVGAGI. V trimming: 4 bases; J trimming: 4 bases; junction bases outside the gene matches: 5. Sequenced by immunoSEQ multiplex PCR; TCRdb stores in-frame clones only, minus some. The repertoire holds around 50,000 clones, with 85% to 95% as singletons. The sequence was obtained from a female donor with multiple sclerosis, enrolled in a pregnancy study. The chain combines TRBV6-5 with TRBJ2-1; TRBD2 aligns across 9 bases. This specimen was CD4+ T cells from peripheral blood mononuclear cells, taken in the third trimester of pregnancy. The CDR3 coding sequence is TGTGCCAGCAGTTCTAGGACTAGCGCGTACAATGAGCAGTTCTTC. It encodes CASSSRTSAYNEQFF.